This T cell receptor (beta chain) stems from a study of spatial heterogeneity in lung cancer. Study-level findings and limits: Blood carried ubiquitous expanded tumor TCRs more at resection than follow-up.

This clonotype was counted at least ten times. No antigen is known for it. Each molecule of TCR cDNA was tagged with one unique molecular identifier. A single record per CDR3 protein comes from TCRdb applying MiXCR to the 5' RACE reads. Seen here are 7,500 to 9,500 distinct CDR3 sequences, less than 9% observed once, and the top ten hold roughly 27%. The CDR3 contains 16 residues. Per the germline V gene, CDR1 is MNHEY and CDR2 is SVGAGI. Trimming cost V 2 bases and J 0 bases, with 13 bases left between them. Time point meaning: sample taken at primary tumor resection. Extraction of whole RNA from tumor, nontumor lung or frozen PBMC preceded unsorted sequencing. Patients with untreated early-stage non-small cell lung cancer, numbering roughly 69, were the donors.

The starting material was PBMCs, obtained at surgery. This chain joins TRBV6-5 and TRBJ2-5, with D perhaps TRBD2 (5 bases). This TCR was recovered from a female donor with early-stage non-small cell lung cancer. The CDR3 spells CASSYPRFGDQETQYF. The CDR3 bases are TGTGCCAGCAGTTACCCCCGTTTCGGGGACCAAGAGACCCAGTACTTC.